Presented here are 15 T cell receptor beta chains from one specimen sequenced in a study of response to subunit inactivated influenza vaccine. MiXCR was run by TCRdb on the RT-PCR reads, yielding one entry per CDR3 protein. The sample has over 750,000 distinct CDR3 sequences, 21% seen once; the top ten hold approximately 10%. Here the sequenced sample was PBMCs from blood, taken roughly 5 days after vaccination. Receptor source: a man between 50 and 59 years old who received an inactivated influenza vaccine.

The rearrangement joins TRBV6-2 or TRBV6-3 to TRBJ2-7; tentative D call: TRBD2 (6 bases). The CDR3 is 17 residues long. With 8 bases removed from V and 8 bases from J, the gap between germline ends came to 31 bases. Germline lookup yields CDR1 MNHEY and CDR2 SVGEGT. CDR3 sequence: CASEGGRRAGYLMKQYF. CDR3 nucleotide sequence: TGTGCCAGCGAAGGTGGAAGGAGGGCGGGATATTTAATGAAGCAGTACTTC.

This chain joins TRBV5-1 and TRBJ2-1; 11 bases agree with TRBD2. Losses at the gene ends were 4 bases for V and 5 bases for J; bases not matched to a gene: 5. The CDR3 contains 15 residues. Germline V gives CDR1 SGHRS, CDR2 YFSETQ. DNA of the CDR3: TGCGCCAGCAGCGAAACTAGCGGGAGTAACAATGAGCAGTTCTTC. It is translated as CASSETSGSNNEQFF.

The CDR3 here is CATSREPVYNEQFF. Written as DNA, the CDR3 is TGTGCCACCAGCAGAGAACCAGTCTACAATGAGCAGTTCTTC. V is TRBV15 and J is TRBJ2-1; unclear D gene. The CDR3 spans 14 residues. V dropped 0 bases and J dropped 3 bases, with 6 bases sitting between them. CDR1 is LNHNV and CDR2 is YYDKDF in the germline V gene (reference sequence).

J is TRBJ1-4 and V is TRBV29-1, with a possible D match to TRBD1 (6 bases). The ends were cut back, 6 bases at V and 7 bases at J, with 18 bases in the middle. The CDR3 runs 14 residues. CDR1 is SQVTM, CDR2 ANQGSEA, per germline. The CDR3 nucleotides read TGCAGCGTAAGCGGCAGGGGACGGGGTGAAAAACTGTTTTTT. Its translation is CSVSGRGRGEKLFF. The full variable domain, its missing parts supplied by reference TRBV29-1 and TRBJ1-4, is SAVISQKPSRDICQRGTSLTIQCQVDSQVTMMFWYRQQPGQSLTLIATANQGSEATYESGFVIDKFPISRPNLTFSTLTVSNMSPEDSSIYLCSVSGRGRGEKLFFGSGTQLSVL.

This clonotype was seen only a few times. The rearrangement uses TRBV4-3 and TRBJ2-7; TRBD2 is a possible D gene (5 bases). Germline V gene data show CDR1 as LGHNA and CDR2 as YSLEER. This CDR3 region has 13 residues. Trimming stripped 1 base from V and 7 bases from J, with 11 bases between. The CDR3 DNA reads as TGCGCCAGCAGCCAAGTGGGGAGCCAAGAGCAGTACTTC. Encoded protein: CASSQVGSQEQYF.

This clonotype was found a few times. The CDR3 loop is CASSPTGTGYTDTQYF. CDR3 DNA: TGTGCCAGCAGTCCAACCGGGACAGGGTACACAGATACGCAGTATTTT. The rearrangement links TRBV2 to TRBJ2-3; the match to TRBD1 covers 9 bases. This CDR3 has 16 residues. The junction had 8 bases not matched to a gene; V was cut back by 5 bases and J by 2 bases. Germline V CDR1 and CDR2: SNHLY, FYNNEI.

This clonotype was observed at least ten times. In DNA, the CDR3 is TGTGCCAGCAGCTTAACGTTGACTAGCGGGAGTCCCGGGGAGCTGTTTTTT. Translated, it gives CASSLTLTSGSPGELFF. The rearrangement joins TRBV7-3 to TRBJ2-2, with TRBD2 matching 12 bases. The germline CDR1 and CDR2 sequences are SGHTA and FQGTGA. J was trimmed by 6 bases and V by 0 bases; bases with no gene match: 5. The CDR3 covers 17 residues.

A few counts support this clonotype. V is TRBV11-2 and J is TRBJ2-7; possible D gene TRBD2, 7 bases. Germline V gene lookup returns CDR1 SGHAT and CDR2 FQNNGV. CDR3 length: 17 amino acids. Trimming took off 1 base at V and 1 base at J, with 17 bases between the two ends. The CDR3 DNA is TGTGCCAGCAGCTTAGTCCGGTGGGGGGGCTCGTCCTACGAGCAGTACTTC. As protein: CASSLVRWGGSSYEQYF.

With respect to this clonotype: The junction differs from germline at one of its ends, possibly a read error. The chain couples TRBV5-1 to TRBJ2-3; tentatively, D is TRBD1 or TRBD2 (6 bases each). The CDR3 totals 15 residues. CDR1 and CDR2 from the germline V gene are SGHRS and YFSETQ. CDR3 residues: CASSQVSGGTDTQFF. CDR3 sequence (DNA): TGCGCCAGCAGCCAAGTGTCCGGGGGCACAGATACGCAGTTTTTT.

The chain couples TRBV28 to TRBJ2-7; D gene ambiguous. Trimming left V 4 bases short and J 3 bases short, with 7 bases between. This CDR3 region has 12 residues. CDR1 and CDR2 from the germline V gene are MDHEN and SYDVKM. For the CDR3, the DNA is TGTGCCAGCAGTTGGATATACTACGAGCAGTACTTC. Encoded protein: CASSWIYYEQYF. Full variable domain (missing parts from reference TRBV28 and TRBJ2-7): DVKVTQSSRYLVKRTGEKVFLECVQDMDHENMFWYRQDPGLGLRLIYFSYDVKMKEKGDIPEGYSVSREKKERFSLILESASTNQTSMYLCASSWIYYEQYFGPGTRLTVT.

The rearrangement joins TRBV20-1 to TRBJ2-5, with 12 nucleotides matching TRBD2. This CDR3 contains 16 residues. Germline V gene sequence: CDR1 DFQATT, CDR2 SNEGSKA (reference sequence). Trimming at V came to 6 bases and at J to 5 bases, leaving 13 bases not matched to a gene. CDR3 region: CSAGNELAGGRETQYF. DNA for the CDR3: TGCAGTGCGGGAAATGAACTAGCGGGAGGTCGGGAGACCCAGTACTTC.

This clonotype was detected many times. The V gene is TRBV27, the J gene TRBJ2-1; D is possibly TRBD2 (6 bases). Trimming cost V 1 base and J 8 bases, with 18 bases left between them. CDR3 size: 16 residues. Germline V gene data show CDR1 as MNHEY and CDR2 as SMNVEV (reference sequence). CDR3 nucleotide sequence: TGTGCCAGCAGTTTATTTTCCAGCGGGTCGGGGGATGAGCAGTTCTTC. This translates into CASSLFSSGSGDEQFF.

This clonotype has only a few counts. In nucleotides, the CDR3 is TGTGCCAGCAGTGTTGTCAGCCTTTCAGATACGCAGTATTTT. This sequence encodes CASSVVSLSDTQYF. V gene TRBV2 combines with J gene TRBJ2-3, with no clear D. This CDR3 contains 14 residues. The V gene lost 4 bases and the J gene lost 4 bases, with 12 bases spanning the gap. Germline V gene lookup returns CDR1 SNHLY and CDR2 FYNNEI.

In its sample, this clonotype was seen a few times. This chain connects TRBV24-1 to TRBJ2-1, with D unclear. The CDR3 extends over 12 amino acids. V was pared by 9 bases and J by 6 bases, with 11 bases between. Germline V gene sequence: CDR1 KGHDR, CDR2 SFDVKD. The CDR3, as DNA: TGTGCCACCTCGCAGGATGTCAATGAGCAGTTCTTC. Protein product: CATSQDVNEQFF.

The rearrangement joins TRBV4-3 to TRBJ1-1; D remains unclear. CDR1 and CDR2 (germline): LGHNA, YSLEER. The CDR3 sequence is 14 residues long. Trimming took off 0 bases at V and 4 bases at J, with 9 bases between the two ends. CDR3 nucleotides: TGCGCCAGCAGCCAAGATATACGGGGCACTGAAGCTTTCTTT. Translation: CASSQDIRGTEAFF.